This paragraph covers one T cell receptor beta chain sequence. The CDR3 has 15 residues. Deletions cut 3 bases from V and 2 bases from J, with 14 bases between. Germline CDR1 LNHDA, CDR2 SQIVND (reference sequence). TCRdb's table, derived via immunoSEQ multiplex PCR, lists solely in-frame clones and lacks some. The data show about 270,000 clones, 86% seen once. The record originates from a study of blood T cell repertoires in COVID-19. At the level of the study: Samples representing acute and convalescent COVID-19 were sourced from the United States, Italy and Spain.

The sample was peripheral blood. The clonotype comes from a woman aged 60 to 75 who had recovered from COVID-19. The rearrangement joins TRBV19 to TRBJ2-7, with a tentative D call TRBD1 (5 bases). The CDR3, as DNA: TGTGCCAGTAGTATCGCCTGGGGCACCACCTACGAGCAGTACTTC. This sequence encodes CASSIAWGTTYEQYF. Supplemented by reference TRBV19 and TRBJ2-7, the full variable domain reads DGGITQSPKYLFRKEGQNVTLSCEQNLNHDAMYWYRQDPGQGLRLIYYSQIVNDFQKGDIAEGYSVSREKKESFPLTVTSAQKNPTAFYLCASSIAWGTTYEQYFGPGTRLTVT.